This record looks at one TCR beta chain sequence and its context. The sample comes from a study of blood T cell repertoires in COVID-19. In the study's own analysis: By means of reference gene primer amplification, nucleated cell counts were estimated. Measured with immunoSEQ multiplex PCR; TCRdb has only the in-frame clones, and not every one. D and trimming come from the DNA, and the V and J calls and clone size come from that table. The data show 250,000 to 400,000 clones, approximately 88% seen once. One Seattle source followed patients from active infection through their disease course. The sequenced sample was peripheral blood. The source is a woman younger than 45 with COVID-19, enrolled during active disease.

CDR3 bases: TGTGCCAGCAGCTTCCGGGACAGGGAGAGTAATCAGCCCCAGCATTTT. Its protein is CASSFRDRESNQPQHF. The chain employs TRBV5-6 and TRBJ1-5; 9 nucleotides align to TRBD1. J lost 4 bases, V lost 2 bases, and 7 bases had no gene match. CDR3 length equals 16 residues. CDR1 SGHDT and CDR2 YYEEEE come from the germline V gene.